This T cell receptor (beta chain) was sequenced during a study of blood T cell repertoires in COVID-19 (dated by TCRdb to 2020 to 2021). For the study in its entirety: Samples covering the acute and convalescent phases of COVID-19 were provided by collaborators in the United States, Italy and Spain. The material from the prospective study consisted of cDNA or gDNA derived from T cells, B-cell-depleted T cells, or PBMCs. Subjects who had been exposed to COVID-19, were actively infected with it, or had recovered from it provided the deeply sampled blood TCRbeta repertoires that made up the dataset. Where available, HLA class I and class II types were obtained from metadata supplied by the sample provider rather than from assay-based typing. Sample metadata almost always included a de-identified subject ID, COVID-19 status, age in years and sex. The repertoires were released in a freely available public database intended as a resource for research on the immune response to SARS-CoV-2. The samples were drawn from the first 160 participants of the ongoing ImmuneRACE study and from 1,200 or so subjects provided by 6 global collaborators.

CDR1 and CDR2, per the germline V gene, are MDHEN and SYDVKM. V is trimmed back by 5 bases and J by 4 bases, and the junction contains 11 bases that no gene match accounts for. The CDR3 holds 15 amino acids from the cysteine to the phenylalanine. Only the CDR3 portion is preserved as DNA: 45 bases, with reading frame beginning at the first base. The immunoSEQ Assay, a bias-controlled multiplex PCR, was used to amplify TCRbeta CDR3 regions from genomic DNA. The study's own analysis went as follows. The number of nucleated cells in each sample was estimated by amplification of reference gene primers within the assay. Sequence reads were collapsed and filtered to measure the absolute abundance of every unique TCRbeta CDR3 rearrangement. For each sample, productive Simpson clonality was calculated by taking the square root of Simpson's diversity index across productive rearrangements. The source is immuneACCESS, and TCRdb retained only in-frame sequences with V and J called. Part of the clones is not carried over; for the studies checked, unresolved V genes explain less than half of this, and the remainder is unexplained. V, J and clone size derive from that table, while D and trimming were established from the DNA sequence. Here the sample has under 75,000 clones; approximately 80% occur a single time. Jointly, the top ten make up roughly 6.7% of the sample.

Overall results and qualifications from the work: The amount of clinical and demographic metadata varied by source and participant and was provided uncurated.

Turning to this clone: Its antigen is unknown. No base qualities exist here, and no much larger clone lies one base off it.

Whole blood was collected in K2EDTA tubes by collaborating institutions according to the institutions' own protocols. For TCRbeta analysis, collaborators shipped samples in one of three forms: frozen whole blood, isolated PBMCs, or DNA extracted from either of those sample types. This clonotype was sampled from a man in his sixties with acute or convalescent COVID-19. Sequenced sample: peripheral blood. The sequence links TRBV28 to TRBJ2-7; TRBD1 agrees with 7 junctional bases. Here the CDR3 is given as CASSPPGTAPYEQYF. The DNA is as follows: TGTGCCAGCAGTCCCCCCGGGACAGCCCCTTACGAGCAGTACTTC.